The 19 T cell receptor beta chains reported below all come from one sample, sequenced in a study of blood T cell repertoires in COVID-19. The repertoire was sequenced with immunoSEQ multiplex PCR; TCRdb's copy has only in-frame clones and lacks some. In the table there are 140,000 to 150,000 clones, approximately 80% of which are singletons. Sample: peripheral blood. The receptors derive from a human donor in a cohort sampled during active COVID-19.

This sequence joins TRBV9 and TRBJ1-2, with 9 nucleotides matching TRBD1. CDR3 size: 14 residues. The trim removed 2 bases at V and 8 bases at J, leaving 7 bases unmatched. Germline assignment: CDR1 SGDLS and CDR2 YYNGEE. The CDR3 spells CASSVDRGMRGYTF. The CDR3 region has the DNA TGTGCCAGCAGCGTGGACAGGGGAATGAGGGGCTACACCTTC.

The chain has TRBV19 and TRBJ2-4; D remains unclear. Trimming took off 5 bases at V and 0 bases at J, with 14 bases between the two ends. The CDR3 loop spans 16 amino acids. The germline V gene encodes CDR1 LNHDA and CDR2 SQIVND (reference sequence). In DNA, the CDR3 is TGTGCCAGTAGTCTACGACAAGATCTAGCCAAAAACATTCAGTACTTC. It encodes CASSLRQDLAKNIQYF.

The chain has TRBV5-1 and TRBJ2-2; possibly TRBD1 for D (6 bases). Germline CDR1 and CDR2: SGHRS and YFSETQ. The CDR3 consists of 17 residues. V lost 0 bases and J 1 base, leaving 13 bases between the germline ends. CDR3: CASSLGFPGQNTGELFF. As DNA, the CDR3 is TGCGCCAGCAGCTTGGGTTTCCCGGGACAGAACACCGGGGAGCTGTTTTTT.

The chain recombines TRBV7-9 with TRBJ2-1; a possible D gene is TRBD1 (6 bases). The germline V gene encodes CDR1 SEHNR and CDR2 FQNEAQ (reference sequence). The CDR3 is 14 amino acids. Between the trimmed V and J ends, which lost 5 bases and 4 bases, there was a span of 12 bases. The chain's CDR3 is CASSREGDYNEQFF. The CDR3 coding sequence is TGTGCCAGCAGCCGAGAGGGGGATTACAATGAGCAGTTCTTC. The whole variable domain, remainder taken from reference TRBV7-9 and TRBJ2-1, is DTGVSQNPRHKITKRGQNVTFRCDPISEHNRLYWYRQTLGQGPEFLTYFQNEAQLEKSRLLSDRFSAERPKGSFSTLEIQRTEQGDSAMYLCASSREGDYNEQFFGPGTRLTVL.

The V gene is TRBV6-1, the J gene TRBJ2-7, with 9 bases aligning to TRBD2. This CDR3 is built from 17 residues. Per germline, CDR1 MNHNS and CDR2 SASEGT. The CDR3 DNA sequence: TGTGCCAGCAGGGAAGCTCACCTAGCGGGATTTACCTACGAGCAGTACGTC. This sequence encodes CASREAHLAGFTYEQYV.

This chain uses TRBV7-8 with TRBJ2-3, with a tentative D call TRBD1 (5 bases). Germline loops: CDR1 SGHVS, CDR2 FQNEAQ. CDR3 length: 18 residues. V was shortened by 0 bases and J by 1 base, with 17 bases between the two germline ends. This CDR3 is CASSLALKGLWGTDTQYF. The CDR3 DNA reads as TGTGCCAGCAGCTTAGCGCTCAAGGGGCTTTGGGGCACAGATACGCAGTATTTT.

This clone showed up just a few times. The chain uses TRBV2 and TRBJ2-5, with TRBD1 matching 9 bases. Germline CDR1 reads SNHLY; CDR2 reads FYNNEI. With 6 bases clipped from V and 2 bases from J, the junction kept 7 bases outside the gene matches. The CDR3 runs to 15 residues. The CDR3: CASSGLGTGQETQYF. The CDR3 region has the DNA TGTGCCAGCAGCGGATTGGGGACAGGGCAAGAGACCCAGTACTTC.

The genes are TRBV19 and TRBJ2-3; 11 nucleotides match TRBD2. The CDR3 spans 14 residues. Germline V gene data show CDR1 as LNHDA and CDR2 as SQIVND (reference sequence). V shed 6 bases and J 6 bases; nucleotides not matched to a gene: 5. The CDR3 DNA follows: TGTGCCAGTAGGGTAGCGGGAGGGCCTGATACGCAGTATTTT. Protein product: CASRVAGGPDTQYF.

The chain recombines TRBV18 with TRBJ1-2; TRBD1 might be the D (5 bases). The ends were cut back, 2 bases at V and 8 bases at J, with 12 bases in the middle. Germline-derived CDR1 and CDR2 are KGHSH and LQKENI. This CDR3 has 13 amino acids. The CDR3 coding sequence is TGTGCCAGCTCACCAACAGGCTTTAGGGGCTACACCTTC. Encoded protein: CASSPTGFRGYTF.

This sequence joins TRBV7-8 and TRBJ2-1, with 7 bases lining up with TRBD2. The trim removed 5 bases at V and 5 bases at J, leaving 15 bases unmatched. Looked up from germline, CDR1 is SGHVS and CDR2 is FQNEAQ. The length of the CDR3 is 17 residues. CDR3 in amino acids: CASSHGRWGGSNNEQFF. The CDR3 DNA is TGTGCCAGCAGCCATGGTCGTTGGGGCGGGAGTAACAATGAGCAGTTCTTC.

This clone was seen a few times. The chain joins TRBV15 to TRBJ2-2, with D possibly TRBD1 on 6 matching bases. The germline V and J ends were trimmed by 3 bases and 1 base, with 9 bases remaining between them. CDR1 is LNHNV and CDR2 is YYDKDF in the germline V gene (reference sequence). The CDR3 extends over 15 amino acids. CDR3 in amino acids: CATSSGRGNTGELFF. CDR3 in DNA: TGTGCCACCAGCAGTGGCAGGGGGAACACCGGGGAGCTGTTTTTT.

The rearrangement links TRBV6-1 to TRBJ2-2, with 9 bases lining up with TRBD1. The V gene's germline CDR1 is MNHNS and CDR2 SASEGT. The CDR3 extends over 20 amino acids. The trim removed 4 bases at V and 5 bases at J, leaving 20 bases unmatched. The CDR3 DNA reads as TGTGCCAGCAGTGGTACTAACAGGGGGCGCGTTGGGGGCCGAACCGGGGAGCTGTTTTTT. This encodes CASSGTNRGRVGGRTGELFF.

The CDR3 reads CASSYREGDQPQHF. CDR3 DNA: TGTGCCAGCAGTTACAGGGAGGGCGATCAGCCCCAGCATTTT. The rearrangement links TRBV6-6 to TRBJ1-5; D not certain. The CDR3 has 14 amino acids. V was clipped by 2 bases and J by 5 bases, with 10 bases between them. Germline-derived CDR1 and CDR2 are MNHNY and SVGAGI (reference sequence).

CDR3 nucleotide sequence: TGCGCCAGCAGCCCCGCATTCCCGAGCTCCTACGAGCAGTACGTC. This translates into CASSPAFPSSYEQYV. The J gene is TRBJ2-7, the V gene TRBV4-1, with D unresolved. Trimming left V 4 bases short and J 0 bases short, with 13 bases between. Germline CDR1 is MGHRA and CDR2 is YSYEKL. The CDR3 length is 15 residues.

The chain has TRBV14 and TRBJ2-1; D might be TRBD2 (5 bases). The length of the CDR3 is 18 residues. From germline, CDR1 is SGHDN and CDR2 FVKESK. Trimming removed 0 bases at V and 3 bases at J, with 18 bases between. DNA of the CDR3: TGTGCCAGCAGCCAAGAGGGAGTGAGCGGCTCCGTCTACAATGAGCAGTTCTTC. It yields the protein CASSQEGVSGSVYNEQFF. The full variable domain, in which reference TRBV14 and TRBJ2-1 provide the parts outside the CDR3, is EAGVTQFPSHSVIEKGQTVTLRCDPISGHDNLYWYRRVMGKEIKFLLHFVKESKQDESGMPNNRFLAERTGGTYSTLKVQPAELEDSGVYFCASSQEGVSGSVYNEQFFGPGTRLTVL.

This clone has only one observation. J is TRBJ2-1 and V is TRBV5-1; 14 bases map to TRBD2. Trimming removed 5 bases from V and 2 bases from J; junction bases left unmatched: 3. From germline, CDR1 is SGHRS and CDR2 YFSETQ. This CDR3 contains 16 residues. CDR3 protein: CASRPTSGGAYNEQFF. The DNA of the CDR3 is TGCGCCAGCAGACCGACTAGCGGGGGGGCCTACAATGAGCAGTTCTTC. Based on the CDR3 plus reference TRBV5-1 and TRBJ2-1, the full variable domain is KAGVTQTPRYLIKTRGQQVTLSCSPISGHRSVSWYQQTPGQGLQFLFEYFSETQRNKGNFPGRFSGRQFSNSRSEMNVSTLELGDSALYLCASRPTSGGAYNEQFFGPGTRLTVL.

CDR3 nucleotides: TGTGCCAGCAAGCCCGCCGGGGGGACTGGCACCGGGGAGCTGTTTTTT. Translated: CASKPAGGTGTGELFF. This chain joins TRBV2 and TRBJ2-2; TRBD2 aligns across 7 bases. Germline trimming cut 7 bases from V and 4 bases from J; bases unmatched to any gene: 12. The CDR3 runs 16 residues. In germline, CDR1 is SNHLY, CDR2 FYNNEI.

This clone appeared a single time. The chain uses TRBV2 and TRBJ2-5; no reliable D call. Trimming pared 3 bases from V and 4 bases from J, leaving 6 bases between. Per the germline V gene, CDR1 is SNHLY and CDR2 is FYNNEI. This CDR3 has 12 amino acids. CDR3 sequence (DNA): TGTGCCAGCAGTGATTCGGGAGAGACCCAGTACTTC. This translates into CASSDSGETQYF.

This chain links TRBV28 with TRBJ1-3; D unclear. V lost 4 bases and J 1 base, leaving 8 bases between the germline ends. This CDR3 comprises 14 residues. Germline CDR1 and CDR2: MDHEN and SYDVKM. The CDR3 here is CASSSPLSGNTIYF. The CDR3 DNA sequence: TGTGCCAGCAGTTCCCCGTTGTCTGGAAACACCATATATTTT.